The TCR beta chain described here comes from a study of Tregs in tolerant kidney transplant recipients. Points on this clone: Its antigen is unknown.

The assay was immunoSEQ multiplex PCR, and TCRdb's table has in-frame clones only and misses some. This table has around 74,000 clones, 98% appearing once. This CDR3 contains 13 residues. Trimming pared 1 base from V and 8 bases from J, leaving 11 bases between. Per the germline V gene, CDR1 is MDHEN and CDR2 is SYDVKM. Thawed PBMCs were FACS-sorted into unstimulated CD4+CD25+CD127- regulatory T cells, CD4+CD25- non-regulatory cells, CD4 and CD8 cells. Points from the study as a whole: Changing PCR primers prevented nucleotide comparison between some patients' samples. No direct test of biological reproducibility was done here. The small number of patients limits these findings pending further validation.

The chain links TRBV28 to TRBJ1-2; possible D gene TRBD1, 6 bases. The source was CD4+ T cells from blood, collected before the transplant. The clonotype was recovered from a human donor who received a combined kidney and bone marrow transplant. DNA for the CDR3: TGTGCCAGCAGTTTATTGGCAGGGGAAGGCTACACCTTC. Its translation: CASSLLAGEGYTF.